The entry that follows covers one T cell receptor (beta chain) sequence. Antigen specificity is unknown. These data come from a study of Graves' ophthalmopathy and Graves' hyperthyroidism. CDR3 size: 13 residues. Germline CDR1 reads SGHRS; CDR2 reads YFSETQ. The authors amplified TCR beta CDR3 regions, and they did so from RNA transcripts for repertoire sequencing. HTBI-primed first-round RT-PCR preceded second-round multiplex PCR. TCRdb independently ran MiXCR on the multiplex PCR reads; one entry per CDR3 protein. The table includes around 520,000 distinct CDR3 sequences, roughly 39% detected once. Study observations and caveats: The model predicted progression of ophthalmopathy with a sensitivity of 70% to 71%, and its specificity was roughly 72%.

The rearrangement uses TRBV5-1 and TRBJ2-7, with TRBD1 identical over 9 bases. The better agreement between TRBJ2-1 and the DNA end casts doubt on the J call. This clonotype was sampled from an adult man with Graves' hyperthyroidism. Specimen: peripheral blood or thyroid tissue (not recorded which). The CDR3 nucleotides read TGCGCCAGCAGACAGGGGGCAAAGAATGAGCAGTTCTTC. Its protein product is CASRQGAKNEQFF.